Detailed here is one T cell receptor beta chain. Its antigen is not identified. These data come from a study of human T cells and chemical hapten exposure. Study overall: Mostly female, the patients presented with alopecia areata, totalis or universalis.

Via MiXCR, TCRdb re-called the RACE reads, giving one row per CDR3 protein. The sample carries some 180,000 distinct CDR3 sequences, approximately 20% recorded once. Documented time point: patch test 1, 2 weeks after DPC sensitization. Treatment: therapeutic diphenylcyclopropenone sensitization with weekly scalp DPC. Overall study results and limits: DPC sensitization produced no change in TCRs with frequency above 1 in 1000.

Germline V gene lookup returns CDR1 DFQATT and CDR2 SNEGSKA (reference sequence). The CDR3 is 12 residues long. With 2 bases removed from V and 7 bases from J, the gap between germline ends came to 9 bases. The TCR comes from a woman in her forties or fifties with alopecia areata. Some clones in this sample may be carry-over from other donors' samples. Here the sequenced sample was whole blood, taken in connection with sensitization to the hapten diphenylcyclopropenone (DPC). This rearrangement joins TRBV20-1 to TRBJ1-3; D unclear. The CDR3 loop reads CSARWLRNTIYF. The CDR3 bases are TGCAGTGCTAGATGGTTGAGGAACACCATATATTTT.